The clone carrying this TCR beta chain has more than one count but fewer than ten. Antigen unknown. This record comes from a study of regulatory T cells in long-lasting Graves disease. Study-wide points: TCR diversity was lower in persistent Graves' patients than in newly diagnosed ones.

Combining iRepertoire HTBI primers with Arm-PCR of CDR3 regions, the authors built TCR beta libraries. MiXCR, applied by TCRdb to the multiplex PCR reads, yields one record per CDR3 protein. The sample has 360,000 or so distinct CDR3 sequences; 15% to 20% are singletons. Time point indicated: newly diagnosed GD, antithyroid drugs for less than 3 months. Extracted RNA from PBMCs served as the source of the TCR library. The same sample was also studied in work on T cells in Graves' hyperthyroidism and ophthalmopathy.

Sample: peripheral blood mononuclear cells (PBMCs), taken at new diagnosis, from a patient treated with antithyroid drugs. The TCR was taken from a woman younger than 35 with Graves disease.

As DNA, the CDR3 is TGTGCCAGCAGCCGCGGGGCAGGGCGGTTGAGCACAGATACGCAGTATTTT. Amino acid sequence: CASSRGAGRLSTDTQYF. The gene calls are TRBV12-3 or TRBV12-4 and TRBJ2-3; TRBD2 is a possible D gene (6 bases). V was cut by 6 bases and J by 0 bases, with 19 bases left in between. The CDR3 loop spans 17 amino acids.